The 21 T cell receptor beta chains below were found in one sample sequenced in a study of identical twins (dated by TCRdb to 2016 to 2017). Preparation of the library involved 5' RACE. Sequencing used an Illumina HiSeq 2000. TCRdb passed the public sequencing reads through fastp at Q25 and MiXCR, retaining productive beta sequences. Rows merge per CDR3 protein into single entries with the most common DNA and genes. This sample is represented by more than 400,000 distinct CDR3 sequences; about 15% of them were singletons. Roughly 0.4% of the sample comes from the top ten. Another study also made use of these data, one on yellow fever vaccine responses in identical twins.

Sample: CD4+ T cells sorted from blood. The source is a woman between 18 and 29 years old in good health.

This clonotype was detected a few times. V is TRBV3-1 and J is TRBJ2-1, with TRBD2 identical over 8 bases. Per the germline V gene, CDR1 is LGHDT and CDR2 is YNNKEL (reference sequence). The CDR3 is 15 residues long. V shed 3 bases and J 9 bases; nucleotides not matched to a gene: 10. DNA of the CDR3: TGTGCCAGCAGCCATGCTTTCGCGGGGGGCGTTGAGCAGTTCTTC. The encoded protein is CASSHAFAGGVEQFF.

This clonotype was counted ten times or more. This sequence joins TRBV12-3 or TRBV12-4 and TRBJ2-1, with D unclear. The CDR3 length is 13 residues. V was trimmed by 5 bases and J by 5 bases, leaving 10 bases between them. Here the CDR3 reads CASSTRPNNEQFF. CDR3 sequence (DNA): TGTGCCAGCAGTACCAGACCCAACAATGAGCAGTTCTTC.

CDR3 nucleotide sequence: TGTGCCAGCAGTCCCAAGGGAGTTTACGGACAACTCTATGGCTACACCTTC. It yields the protein CASSPKGVYGQLYGYTF. V is TRBV6-1 and J is TRBJ1-2, with a possible D match to TRBD1 (5 bases). CDR3 size: 17 residues. Germline CDR1 MNHNS, CDR2 SASEGT. V lost 5 bases and J lost 4, with 23 bases in between.

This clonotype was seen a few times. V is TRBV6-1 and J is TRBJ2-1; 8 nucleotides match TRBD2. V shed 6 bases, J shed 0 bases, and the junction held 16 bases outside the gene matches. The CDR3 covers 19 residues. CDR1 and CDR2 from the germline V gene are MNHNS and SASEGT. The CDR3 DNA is TGTGCCAGCAGCGCCCCAGGGCTAGCGGGCATGAGCTCCTACAATGAGCAGTTCTTC. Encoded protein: CASSAPGLAGMSSYNEQFF.

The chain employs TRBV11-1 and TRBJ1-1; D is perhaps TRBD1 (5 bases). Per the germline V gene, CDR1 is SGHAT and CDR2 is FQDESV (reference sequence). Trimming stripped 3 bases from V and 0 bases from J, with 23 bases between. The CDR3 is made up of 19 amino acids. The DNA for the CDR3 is TGTGCCAGCAGCTTGGGAGCGTTGGCAGGGAGAGGGATGAACACTGAAGCTTTCTTT. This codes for CASSLGALAGRGMNTEAFF.

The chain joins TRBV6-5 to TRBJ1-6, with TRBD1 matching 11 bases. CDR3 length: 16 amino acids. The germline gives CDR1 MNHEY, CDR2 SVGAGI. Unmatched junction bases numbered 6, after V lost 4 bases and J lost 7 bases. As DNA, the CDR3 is TGTGCCAGCAGTTTTGGACAGGGGGCGCGAAATTCACCCCTCCACTTT. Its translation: CASSFGQGARNSPLHF.

As DNA, the CDR3 is TGTGCCACCAGGGGGGCTTCCTTGGGTGAGCAGTTCTTC. Translation: CATRGASLGEQFF. The chain is built from TRBV24-1 and TRBJ2-1, with D tentatively TRBD1 (6 bases). Trimming took off 7 bases at V and 9 bases at J, with 15 bases between the two ends. CDR3 length: 13 amino acids. Germline V CDR1 and CDR2: KGHDR, SFDVKD.

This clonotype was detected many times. CDR3 in amino acids: CASSYSRGTGELFF. The DNA for the CDR3 is TGTGCCAGCAGTTACTCCAGGGGCACCGGGGAGCTGTTTTTT. This chain connects TRBV6-5 to TRBJ2-2; D is possibly TRBD1 (6 bases). The CDR3 has 14 residues. Trimming shortened V by 0 bases and J by 4 bases, and 6 bases separated the two germline ends. The V gene's germline CDR1 is MNHEY and CDR2 SVGAGI.

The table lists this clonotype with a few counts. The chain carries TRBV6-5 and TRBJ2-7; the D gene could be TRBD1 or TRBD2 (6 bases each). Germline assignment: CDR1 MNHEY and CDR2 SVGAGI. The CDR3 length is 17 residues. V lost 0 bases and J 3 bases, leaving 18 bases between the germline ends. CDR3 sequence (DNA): TGTGCCAGCAGTTACTCGCCCCCGGGGGCTCTTCTCTACGAGCAGTACGTC. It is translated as CASSYSPPGALLYEQYV.

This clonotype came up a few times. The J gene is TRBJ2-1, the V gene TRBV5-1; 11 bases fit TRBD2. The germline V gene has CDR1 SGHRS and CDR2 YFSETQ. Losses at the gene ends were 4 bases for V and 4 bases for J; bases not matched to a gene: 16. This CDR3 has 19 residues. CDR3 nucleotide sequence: TGCGCCAGCAGCCGGGCTTATCATAGCGGGGGGGCTCTATACAATGAGCAGTTCTTC. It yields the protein CASSRAYHSGGALYNEQFF.

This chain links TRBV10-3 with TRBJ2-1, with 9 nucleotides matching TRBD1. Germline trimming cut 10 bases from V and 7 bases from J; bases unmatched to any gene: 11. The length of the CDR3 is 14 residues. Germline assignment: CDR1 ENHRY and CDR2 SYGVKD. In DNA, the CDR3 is TGTGCCACCCACCCGGGACAGGGAGTTAATGAGCAGTTCTTC. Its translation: CATHPGQGVNEQFF.

In DNA form, the CDR3 reads TGTGCCAGCAGCCATACTAGCGTAGATACGCAGTATTTT. Translation gives CASSHTSVDTQYF. The rearrangement links TRBV4-2 to TRBJ2-3; 7 nucleotides agree with TRBD2. V was clipped by 3 bases and J by 5 bases; unmatched bases: 2. This CDR3 is 13 amino acids long. From germline, CDR1 is LGHNA and CDR2 YNFKEQ.

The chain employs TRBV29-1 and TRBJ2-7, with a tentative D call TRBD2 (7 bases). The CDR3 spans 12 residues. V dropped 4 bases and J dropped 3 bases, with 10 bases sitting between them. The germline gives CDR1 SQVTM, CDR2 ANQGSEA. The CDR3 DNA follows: TGCAGCGTTGGGGGGGGCCGCTACGAGCAGTACTTC. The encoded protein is CSVGGGRYEQYF.

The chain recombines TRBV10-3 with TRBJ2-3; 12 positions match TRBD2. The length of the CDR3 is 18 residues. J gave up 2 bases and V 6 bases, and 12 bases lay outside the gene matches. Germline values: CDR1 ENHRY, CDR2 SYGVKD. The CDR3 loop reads CAIRPLAGGPTHTDTQYF. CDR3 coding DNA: TGTGCCATCAGGCCTCTAGCGGGAGGGCCTACGCACACAGATACGCAGTATTTT.

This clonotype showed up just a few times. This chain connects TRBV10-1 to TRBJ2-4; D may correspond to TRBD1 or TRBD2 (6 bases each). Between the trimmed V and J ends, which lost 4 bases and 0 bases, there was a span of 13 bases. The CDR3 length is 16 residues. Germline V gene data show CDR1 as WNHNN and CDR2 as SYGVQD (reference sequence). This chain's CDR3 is CASSGGDTLAKNIQYF. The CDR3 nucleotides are TGCGCCAGCAGTGGCGGGGACACCTTAGCCAAAAACATTCAGTACTTC.

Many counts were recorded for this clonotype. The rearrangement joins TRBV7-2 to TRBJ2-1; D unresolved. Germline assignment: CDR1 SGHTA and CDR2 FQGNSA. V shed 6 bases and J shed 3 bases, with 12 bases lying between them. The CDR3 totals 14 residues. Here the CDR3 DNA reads TGTGCCAGCAGTCCCGAAGCCCACTACAATGAGCAGTTCTTC. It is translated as CASSPEAHYNEQFF.

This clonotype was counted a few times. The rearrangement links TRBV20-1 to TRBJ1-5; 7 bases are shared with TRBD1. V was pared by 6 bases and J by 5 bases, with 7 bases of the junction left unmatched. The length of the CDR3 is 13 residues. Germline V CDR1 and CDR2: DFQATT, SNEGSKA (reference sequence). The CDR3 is CSAEPGGDQPQHF. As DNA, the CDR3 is TGCAGTGCGGAACCAGGGGGGGATCAGCCCCAGCATTTT.

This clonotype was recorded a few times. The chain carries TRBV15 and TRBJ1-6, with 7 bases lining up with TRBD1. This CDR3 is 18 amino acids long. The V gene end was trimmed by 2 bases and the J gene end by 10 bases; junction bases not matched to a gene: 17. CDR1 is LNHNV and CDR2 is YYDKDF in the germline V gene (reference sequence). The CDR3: CATSRSSTPETGNSPLHF. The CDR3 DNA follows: TGTGCCACCAGCAGAAGCTCAACTCCTGAGACAGGGAACTCACCCCTCCACTTT. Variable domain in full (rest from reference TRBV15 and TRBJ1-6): DAMVIQNPRYQVTQFGKPVTLSCSQTLNHNVMYWYQQKSSQAPKLLFHYYDKDFNNEADTPDNFQSRRPNTSFCFLDIRSPGLGDTAMYLCATSRSSTPETGNSPLHFGNGTRLTVT.

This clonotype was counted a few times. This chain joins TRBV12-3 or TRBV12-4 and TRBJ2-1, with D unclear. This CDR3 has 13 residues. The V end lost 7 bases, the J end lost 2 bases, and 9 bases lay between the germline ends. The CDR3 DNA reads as TGTGCCAGCACCGGACCCCCCTACAATGAGCAGTTCTTC. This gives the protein CASTGPPYNEQFF.

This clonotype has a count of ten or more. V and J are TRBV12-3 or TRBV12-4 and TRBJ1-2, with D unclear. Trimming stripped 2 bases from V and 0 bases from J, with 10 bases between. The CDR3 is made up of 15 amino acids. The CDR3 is CASSLQSLANYGYTF. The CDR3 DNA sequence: TGTGCCAGCAGTTTACAGAGCTTAGCTAACTATGGCTACACCTTC.

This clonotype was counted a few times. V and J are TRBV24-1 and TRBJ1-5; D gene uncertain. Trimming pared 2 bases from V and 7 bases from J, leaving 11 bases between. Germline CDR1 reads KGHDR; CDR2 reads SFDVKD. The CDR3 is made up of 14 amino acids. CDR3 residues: CATSDSGSLQPQHF. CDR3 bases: TGTGCCACCAGTGATTCAGGTTCCCTACAGCCCCAGCATTTT.